Sequencing of this T cell receptor beta chain was carried out in a study of T cell clonality in common variable immunodeficiency. Control and CVID samples contributed equal amounts of genomic DNA. Produced via immunoSEQ multiplex PCR; TCRdb's table is partial and in-frame only. Sampling found roughly 20,000 clones, none seen once. The germline gives CDR1 LNHDA, CDR2 SQIVND (reference sequence). The CDR3 consists of 13 residues. V lost 5 bases, J lost 2 bases, and 9 bases lay in between. The table lists this clone with a few counts. The antigen is not known. Sequencing ends 3 residues short of the CDR3 end; the germline J gene provides the rest. Study-wide points: In common variable immunodeficiency, TCR beta chains reportedly carried fewer deletions and N-nucleotide insertions.

Most patients and controls had Caucasian heritage. CVID subjects had received replacement immunoglobulin for at least one year. Sequenced material: peripheral blood mononuclear cells. The TCR was taken from a human donor with common variable immunodeficiency. This sequence joins TRBV19 and TRBJ2-5, with D possibly TRBD2 on 6 matching bases. CDR3 in amino acids: CASSPGLQETQYF. The covered CDR3 bases are TGTGCCAGTAGTCCCGGACTACAAGAGACC.